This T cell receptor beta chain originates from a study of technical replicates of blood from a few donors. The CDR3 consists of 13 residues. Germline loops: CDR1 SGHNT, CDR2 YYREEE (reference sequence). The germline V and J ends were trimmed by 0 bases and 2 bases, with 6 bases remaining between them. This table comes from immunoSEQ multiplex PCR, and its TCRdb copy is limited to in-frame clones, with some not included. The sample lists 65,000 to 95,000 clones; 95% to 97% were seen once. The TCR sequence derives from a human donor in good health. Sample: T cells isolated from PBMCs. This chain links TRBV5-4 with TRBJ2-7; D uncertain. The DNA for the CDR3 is TGTGCCAGCAGCTTGGCTACGGCCTACGAGCAGTACTTC. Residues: CASSLATAYEQYF.